The clone carrying this T cell receptor (beta chain) came up a few times. The germline V gene encodes CDR1 MNHEY and CDR2 SVGAGI. This CDR3 has 18 amino acids. Trimming removed 4 bases at V and 0 bases at J, with 21 bases between. The entry originates in a study of T cells after yellow fever vaccination. At the level of the study: Researchers used SMART-Seq v4 Ultra Low Input to prepare fractions that had low cell numbers.

TCRdb fed the 5' RACE reads into MiXCR, producing one record per CDR3 protein. The data show hundreds of thousands of distinct CDR3 sequences, more than 9% seen once. V is TRBV6-5 and J is TRBJ1-1; D uncertain. The sequencing used PBMCs, collected on the day of the yellow fever booster vaccination. This receptor was identified in a man aged 25 to 45 who received the YFV17D yellow fever vaccine. The CDR3 here is CASSSRGFRRQMNTEAFF. The CDR3 bases are TGTGCCAGCAGTTCACGCGGCTTTAGGAGGCAAATGAACACTGAAGCTTTCTTT.